The clone carrying this T cell receptor beta chain was recorded once. Antigen unknown. These data come from a study of blood T cells in healthy people across ages. The study, taken as a whole, reports: Strongly correlated with naive T cell percentage was TCR beta diversity.

Each donor was a healthy Caucasian individual from Russia, aged roughly 6 to 95. Total RNA, at least 5 micrograms per sample, came from PBMCs. Next came a second PCR, run for about 7 to 12 cycles, which used a sample-barcoded 5' primer along with a J-beta primer mix. A 12-random-nucleotide template-switch adaptor tagged each cDNA molecule. One entry per CDR3 protein results from TCRdb running MiXCR on the 5' RACE reads. Of over 1.5 million distinct CDR3 sequences in the sample, about 49% are singletons; the top ten hold around 2.1%. CDR1 is SGHAT and CDR2 is FQNNGV in the germline V gene. The CDR3 has 23 residues. With V trimmed by 1 base and J by 0 bases, 22 bases remained unmatched.

V is TRBV11-2 and J is TRBJ1-1; 11 bases are shared with TRBD1. This TCR was sampled from a woman aged 40 to 55 in good health. Sample: blood. CDR3 sequence: CASSLVRVGWTGGLEVMNTEAFF. CDR3 bases: TGTGCCAGCAGCTTAGTTCGGGTCGGGTGGACAGGGGGCCTAGAAGTAATGAACACTGAAGCTTTCTTT.